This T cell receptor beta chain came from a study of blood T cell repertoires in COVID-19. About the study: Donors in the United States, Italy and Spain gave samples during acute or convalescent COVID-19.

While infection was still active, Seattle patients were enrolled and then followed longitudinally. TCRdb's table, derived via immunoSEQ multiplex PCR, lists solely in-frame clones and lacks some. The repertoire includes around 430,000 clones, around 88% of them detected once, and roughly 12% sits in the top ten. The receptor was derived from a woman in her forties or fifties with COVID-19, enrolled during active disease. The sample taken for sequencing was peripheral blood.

Here the CDR3 DNA reads TGTGCCAGTTTACAGGGGACGGGTGGCTACACCTTC. Translated: CASLQGTGGYTF. The chain has TRBV2 and TRBJ1-2; TRBD1 aligns across 7 bases. With V trimmed by 9 bases and J by 7 bases, 8 bases remained unmatched. The germline V gene encodes CDR1 SNHLY and CDR2 FYNNEI. This CDR3 has 12 residues.